These 3 T cell receptor beta chains came from one sample sequenced in a study of T cell repertoires in cytomegalovirus infection. TCRdb fed the reads into MiXCR, producing one record per CDR3 protein. The repertoire holds a few hundred thousand distinct CDR3 sequences, with about a sixth as singletons. Source material: PBMCs. Source of these receptors: a human donor in good health (CMV status not recorded). Some clones in this sample may be carry-over from other donors' samples.

This clonotype was seen a few times. The chain uses TRBV20-1 and TRBJ2-2; 14 bases map to TRBD2. V trimming: 6 bases; J trimming: 4 bases; junction bases outside the gene matches: 10. There are 17 residues in the CDR3. The V gene's germline CDR1 is DFQATT and CDR2 SNEGSKA (reference sequence). The CDR3 DNA reads as TGCAGTGCCTCCTTGACTAGCGGGGGGGCTGGCACCGGGGAGCTGTTTTTT. Amino acid sequence: CSASLTSGGAGTGELFF.

The CDR3: CASTSYFDANTGELFF. CDR3 DNA: TGTGCCAGCACCTCTTACTTCGACGCGAACACCGGGGAGCTGTTTTTT. The chain carries TRBV12-3 or TRBV12-4 and TRBJ2-2; no reliable D call. V lost 7 bases and J 0 bases, leaving 15 bases between the germline ends. There are 16 residues in the CDR3.

The chain recombines TRBV27 with TRBJ2-5; D might be TRBD1 (6 bases). The CDR3 is made up of 13 amino acids. The V end was cut by 4 bases, the J end by 4 bases, with 10 bases between. CDR1 MNHEY and CDR2 SMNVEV come from the germline V gene (reference sequence). The CDR3 DNA follows: TGTGCCAGCAGTTACAGGGTCCGAGAGACCCAGTACTTC. Translated, it gives CASSYRVRETQYF.